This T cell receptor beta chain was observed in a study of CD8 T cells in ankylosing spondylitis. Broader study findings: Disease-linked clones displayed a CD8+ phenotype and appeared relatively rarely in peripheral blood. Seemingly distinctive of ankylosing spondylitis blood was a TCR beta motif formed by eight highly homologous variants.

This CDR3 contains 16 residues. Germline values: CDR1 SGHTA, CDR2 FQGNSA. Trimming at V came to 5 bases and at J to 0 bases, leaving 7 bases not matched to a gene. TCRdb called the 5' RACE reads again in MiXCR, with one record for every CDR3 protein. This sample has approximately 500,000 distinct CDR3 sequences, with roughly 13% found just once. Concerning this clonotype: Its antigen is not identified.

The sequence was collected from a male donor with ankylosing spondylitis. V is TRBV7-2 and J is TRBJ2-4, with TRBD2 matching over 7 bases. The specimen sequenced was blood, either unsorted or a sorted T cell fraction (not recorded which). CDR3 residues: CASSPELARAKNIQYF. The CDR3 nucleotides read TGTGCCAGCAGCCCAGAACTAGCGAGAGCCAAAAACATTCAGTACTTC.